This is a list of T cell receptor beta chains from one sample in a study of cytomegalovirus exposure and HLA in healthy donors. Data came from immunoSEQ multiplex PCR; TCRdb stores just in-frame clones and leaves some out. The data contain 120,000 to 150,000 clones, about 75% of them singletons. The sequencing sample was made of PBMCs. The receptors stem from a man between 18 and 35 years old in good health and CMV-seronegative. CDR3s leave out the opening cysteine and the closing phenylalanine or tryptophan. The D gene is left open where the match is weak.

V gene: TRBV5-4; J gene: TRBJ2-1; CDR3 length: 14; D gene: .; CDR3 protein: ASSTPPGDPYNEQF
V gene: TRBV5-4; J gene: TRBJ2-7; CDR3 length: 11; D gene: .; CDR3 protein: ASSPRQDPEQY
V gene: TRBV6-5; J gene: TRBJ2-7; CDR3 length: 14; D gene: .; CDR3 protein: ASSYKLGRGPSEQY
V gene: TRBV28; J gene: TRBJ2-6; CDR3 length: 13; D gene: .; CDR3 protein: ASSLGGSGANVLT
V gene: TRBV7-9; J gene: TRBJ2-3; CDR3 length: 16; D gene: TRBD2; CDR3 protein: ASSLTPPRTSGTDTQY
V gene: TRBV6-1; J gene: TRBJ2-3; CDR3 length: 13; D gene: .; CDR3 protein: ASSELGARADTQY
V gene: TRBV11-2; J gene: TRBJ2-7; CDR3 length: 14; D gene: TRBD1; CDR3 protein: ASSPLWTGGTYEQY
V gene: TRBV10-3; J gene: TRBJ2-2; CDR3 length: 9; D gene: .; CDR3 protein: AIKRPGELF
V gene: TRBV10-2; J gene: TRBJ2-5; CDR3 length: 13; D gene: TRBD1; CDR3 protein: ASSESDRARETQY
V gene: TRBV5-1; J gene: TRBJ1-1; CDR3 length: 13; D gene: TRBD1; CDR3 protein: ASSWDRSMNTEAF
V gene: TRBV28; J gene: TRBJ2-5; CDR3 length: 12; D gene: .; CDR3 protein: ASSLGGADWAQY
V gene: TRBV18; J gene: TRBJ1-2; CDR3 length: 12; D gene: TRBD1; CDR3 protein: ASSPKGQGYGYT
V gene: TRBV28; J gene: TRBJ2-2; CDR3 length: 12; D gene: TRBD2; CDR3 protein: ASKEQGGTGELF
V gene: TRBV7-3; J gene: TRBJ2-6; CDR3 length: 14; D gene: TRBD1; CDR3 protein: ASSLQGAAGANVLT
V gene: TRBV9; J gene: TRBJ1-1; CDR3 length: 13; D gene: .; CDR3 protein: ASSVEWGRNTEAF
V gene: TRBV4-2; J gene: TRBJ2-5; CDR3 length: 14; D gene: .; CDR3 protein: ASSRPSGGNQETQY
V gene: TRBV6-6; J gene: TRBJ1-1; CDR3 length: 12; D gene: TRBD1; CDR3 protein: ASSTIQGDTEAF
V gene: TRBV27; J gene: TRBJ2-1; CDR3 length: 13; D gene: .; CDR3 protein: ASSFIQRVYNEQF
V gene: TRBV7-9; J gene: TRBJ1-2; CDR3 length: 12; D gene: TRBD1; CDR3 protein: ASSLEDRGEGYT
V gene: TRBV18; J gene: TRBJ1-1; CDR3 length: 12; D gene: .; CDR3 protein: ASSPVQGFTEAF
V gene: TRBV28; J gene: TRBJ2-4; CDR3 length: 11; D gene: .; CDR3 protein: ASSYEGQFIQY
V gene: TRBV27; J gene: TRBJ1-2; CDR3 length: 12; D gene: .; CDR3 protein: ASSLFPGDYGYT
V gene: TRBV7-3; J gene: TRBJ2-5; CDR3 length: 10; D gene: .; CDR3 protein: ASSPQLETQY
V gene: TRBV28; J gene: TRBJ2-7; CDR3 length: 11; D gene: .; CDR3 protein: ASSWDTNYEQY
V gene: TRBV2; J gene: TRBJ2-7; CDR3 length: 13; D gene: .; CDR3 protein: ASSEGGTAAYEQY
V gene: TRBV7-9; J gene: TRBJ1-5; CDR3 length: 12; D gene: .; CDR3 protein: ASSAPGHNQPQH
V gene: TRBV27; J gene: TRBJ1-6; CDR3 length: 14; D gene: TRBD1; CDR3 protein: ASSAPQGAFISPLH
V gene: TRBV2; J gene: TRBJ2-2; CDR3 length: 12; D gene: .; CDR3 protein: ATRQITGPGELF
V gene: TRBV5-4; J gene: TRBJ2-3; CDR3 length: 13; D gene: TRBD1; CDR3 protein: ASRIGGKVSGTQY